This TCR beta chain was recovered during a study of T cell changes during pregnancy in multiple sclerosis. Germline lookup yields CDR1 KGHSH and CDR2 LQKENI. Trimming removed 4 bases from V and 1 base from J, with 12 bases in between. This CDR3 has 15 residues. Assay: immunoSEQ multiplex PCR; the TCRdb copy retains only in-frame clones and omits some. The repertoire includes 40,000 to 60,000 clones, about 92% of them detected once, and 0.99% sits in the top ten. The sequences come from peripheral blood, collected after pregnancy. The chain combines TRBV18 with TRBJ2-3, with D perhaps TRBD1 (5 bases). This TCR was recovered from a female donor with multiple sclerosis, enrolled in a pregnancy study. The CDR3 spells CASSLKPRGTDTQYF. DNA of the CDR3: TGTGCCAGCTCACTTAAGCCCAGGGGCACAGATACGCAGTATTTT.